This TCR beta chain was captured in a study of cytomegalovirus exposure and HLA in healthy donors. Study summary: The study placed approximately 80% of its approximately 400 genotyped donors in the Caucasian-associated ancestry cluster.

60 Vbeta and 13 Jbeta primers were used in PCR. TCRdb's table, derived via immunoSEQ multiplex PCR, lists solely in-frame clones and lacks some. The sample consists of roughly 190,000 clones, approximately 84% of them appearing once. A note on this clone: The target antigen is unknown.

Trimming pared 1 base from V and 2 bases from J, leaving 15 bases between. Germline V gives CDR1 MGHRA, CDR2 YSYEKL. The CDR3 contains 16 residues. Points from the study as a whole: Most subjects had HLA-A and HLA-B alleles reportedly predicted accurately by TCR beta sequences.

The chain employs TRBV4-1 and TRBJ2-7; weak D call: TRBD1 (6 bases). The sequenced sample consisted of PBMCs. This sequence originates from a female donor in good health and CMV-seronegative. This CDR3 reads CASSQVVGTGTYEQYF. CDR3 DNA: TGCGCCAGCAGCCAAGTTGTGGGTACAGGGACCTACGAGCAGTACTTC.